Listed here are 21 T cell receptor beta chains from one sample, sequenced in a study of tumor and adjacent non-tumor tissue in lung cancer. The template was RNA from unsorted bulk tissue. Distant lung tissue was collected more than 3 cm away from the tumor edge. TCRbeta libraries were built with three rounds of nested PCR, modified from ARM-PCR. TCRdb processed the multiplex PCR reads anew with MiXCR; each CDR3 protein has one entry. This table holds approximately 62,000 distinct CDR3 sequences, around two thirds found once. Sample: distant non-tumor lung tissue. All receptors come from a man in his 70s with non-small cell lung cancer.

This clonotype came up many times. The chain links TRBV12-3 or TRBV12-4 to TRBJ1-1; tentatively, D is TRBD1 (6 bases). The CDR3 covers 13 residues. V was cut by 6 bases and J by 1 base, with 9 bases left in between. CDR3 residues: CASRRDTNTEAFF. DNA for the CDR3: TGTGCCAGCAGGCGGGACACGAACACTGAAGCTTTCTTT.

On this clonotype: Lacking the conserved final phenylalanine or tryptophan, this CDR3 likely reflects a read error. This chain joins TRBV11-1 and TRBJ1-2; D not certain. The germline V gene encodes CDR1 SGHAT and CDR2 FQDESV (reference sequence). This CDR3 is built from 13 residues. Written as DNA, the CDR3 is TGTGCCAGCAGCTTGGAGGGAGAAAATGGATACACCATC. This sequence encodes CASSLEGENGYTI.

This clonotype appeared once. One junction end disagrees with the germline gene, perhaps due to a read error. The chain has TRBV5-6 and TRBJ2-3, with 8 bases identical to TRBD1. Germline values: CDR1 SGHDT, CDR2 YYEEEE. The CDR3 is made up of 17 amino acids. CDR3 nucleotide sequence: TGTGCCAGCAGCATTAGTCGACAGGGGTTCTTCACATATACGCAGTATTTT. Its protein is CASSISRQGFFTYTQYF.

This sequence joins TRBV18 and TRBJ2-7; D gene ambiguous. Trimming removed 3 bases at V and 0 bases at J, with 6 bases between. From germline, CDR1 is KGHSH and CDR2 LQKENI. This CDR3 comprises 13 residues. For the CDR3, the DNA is TGTGCCAGCTCACCCACAGTCTCCTACGAGCAGTACTTC. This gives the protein CASSPTVSYEQYF.

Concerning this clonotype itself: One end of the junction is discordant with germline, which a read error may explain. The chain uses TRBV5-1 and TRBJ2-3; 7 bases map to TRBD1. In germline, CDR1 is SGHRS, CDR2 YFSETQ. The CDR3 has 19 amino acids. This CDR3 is CGSKGAASSKRTSTDTQYF. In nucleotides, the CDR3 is TGCGGCAGCAAGGGGGCTGCTAGCTCAAAGCGGACTAGCACAGATACGCAGTATTTT.

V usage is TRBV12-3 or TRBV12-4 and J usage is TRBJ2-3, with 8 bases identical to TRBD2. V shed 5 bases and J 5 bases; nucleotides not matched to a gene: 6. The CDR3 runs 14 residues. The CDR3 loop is CASSPRGGRDTQYF. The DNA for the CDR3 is TGTGCCAGCAGTCCTCGGGGGGGCCGAGATACGCAGTATTTT.

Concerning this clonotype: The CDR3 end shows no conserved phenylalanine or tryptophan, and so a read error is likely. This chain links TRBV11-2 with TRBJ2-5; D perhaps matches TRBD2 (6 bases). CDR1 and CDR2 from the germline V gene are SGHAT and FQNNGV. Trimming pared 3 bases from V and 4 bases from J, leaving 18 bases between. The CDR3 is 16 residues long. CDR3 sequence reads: CASSLVDGGLGETQYL. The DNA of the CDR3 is TGTGCCAGCAGCTTGGTCGACGGGGGATTGGGAGAGACCCAGTACCTC.

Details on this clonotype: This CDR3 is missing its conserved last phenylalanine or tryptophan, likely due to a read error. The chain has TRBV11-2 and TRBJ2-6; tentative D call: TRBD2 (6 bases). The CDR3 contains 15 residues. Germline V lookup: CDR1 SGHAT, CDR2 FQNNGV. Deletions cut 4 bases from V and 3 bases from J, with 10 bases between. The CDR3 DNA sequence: TGTGCCAGCAGCTGGGGGGTAGGTGGGGCCAACGTCCTGACTCTC. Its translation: CASSWGVGGANVLTL.

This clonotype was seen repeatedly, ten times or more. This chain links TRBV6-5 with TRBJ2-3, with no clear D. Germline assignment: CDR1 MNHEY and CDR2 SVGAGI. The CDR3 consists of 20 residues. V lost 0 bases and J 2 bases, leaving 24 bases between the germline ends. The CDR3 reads CASSYSLVAAANPLTDTQYF. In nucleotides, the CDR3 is TGTGCCAGCAGTTACTCGTTAGTTGCGGCGGCGAACCCTCTCACAGATACGCAGTATTTT.

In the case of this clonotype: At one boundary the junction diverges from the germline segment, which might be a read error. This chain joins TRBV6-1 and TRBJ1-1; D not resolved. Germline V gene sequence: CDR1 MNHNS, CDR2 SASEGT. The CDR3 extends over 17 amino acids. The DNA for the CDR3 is TGTGCCAGCAGGCCTGCCCTCCGAGACCCCTCGAACACTGAAGCTATCTTT. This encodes CASRPALRDPSNTEAIF.

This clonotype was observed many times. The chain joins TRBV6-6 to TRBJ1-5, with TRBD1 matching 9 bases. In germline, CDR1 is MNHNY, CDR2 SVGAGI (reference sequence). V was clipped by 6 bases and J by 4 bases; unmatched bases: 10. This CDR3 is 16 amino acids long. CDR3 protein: CASRRDRERGNQPQHF. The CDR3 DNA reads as TGTGCCAGCAGGCGGGACAGGGAGAGGGGGAATCAGCCCCAGCATTTT.

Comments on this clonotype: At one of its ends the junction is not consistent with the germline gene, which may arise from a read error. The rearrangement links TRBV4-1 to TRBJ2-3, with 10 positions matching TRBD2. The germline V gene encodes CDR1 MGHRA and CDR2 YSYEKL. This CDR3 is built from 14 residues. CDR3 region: CTSSQGLAGDTRYF. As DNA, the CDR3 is TGCACCAGCAGCCAAGGCCTAGCGGGAGATACGCGCTATTTT.

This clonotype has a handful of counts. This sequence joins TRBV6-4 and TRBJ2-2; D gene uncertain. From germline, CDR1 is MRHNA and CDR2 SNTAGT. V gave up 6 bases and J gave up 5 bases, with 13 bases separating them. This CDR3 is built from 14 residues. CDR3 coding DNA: TGTGCCAGCAGCGCTAACGCTGGGACCGGGGAGCTGTTTTTT. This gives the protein CASSANAGTGELFF.

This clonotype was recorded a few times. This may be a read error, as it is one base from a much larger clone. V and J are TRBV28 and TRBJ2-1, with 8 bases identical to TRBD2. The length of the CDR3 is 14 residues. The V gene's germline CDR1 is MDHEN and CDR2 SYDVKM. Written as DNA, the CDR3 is TGTGCCACTCTCTGGGCGGGGGGCCTCAATGAGCTGTTCTTC. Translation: CATLWAGGLNELFF. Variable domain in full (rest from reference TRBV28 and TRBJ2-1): DVKVTQSSRYLVKRTGEKVFLECVQDMDHENMFWYRQDPGLGLRLIYFSYDVKMKEKGDIPEGYSVSREKKERFSLILESASTNQTSMYLCATLWAGGLNELFFGPGTRLTVL.

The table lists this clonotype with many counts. The chain's CDR3 is CSVRQGGLNEQFF. Here the CDR3 DNA reads TGCAGCGTTCGACAGGGGGGATTGAATGAGCAGTTCTTC. The genes are TRBV29-1 and TRBJ2-1; 9 bases map to TRBD1. Trimming at V came to 5 bases and at J to 7 bases, leaving 6 bases not matched to a gene. The CDR3 loop spans 13 amino acids. CDR1 is SQVTM, CDR2 ANQGSEA, per germline.

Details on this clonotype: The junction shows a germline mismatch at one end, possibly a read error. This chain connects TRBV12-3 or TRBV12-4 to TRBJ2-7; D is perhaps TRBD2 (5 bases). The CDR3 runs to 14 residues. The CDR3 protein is CASGGLESIYGQYF. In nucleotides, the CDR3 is TGTGCCAGCGGCGGACTGGAGTCAATTTACGGGCAGTACTTC.

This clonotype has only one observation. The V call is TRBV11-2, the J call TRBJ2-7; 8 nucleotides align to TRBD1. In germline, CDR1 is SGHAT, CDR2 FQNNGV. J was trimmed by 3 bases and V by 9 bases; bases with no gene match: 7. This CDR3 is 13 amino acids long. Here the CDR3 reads CASSRTGHYEQYF. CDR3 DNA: TGTGCCAGTAGCAGGACAGGGCACTACGAGCAGTACTTC.

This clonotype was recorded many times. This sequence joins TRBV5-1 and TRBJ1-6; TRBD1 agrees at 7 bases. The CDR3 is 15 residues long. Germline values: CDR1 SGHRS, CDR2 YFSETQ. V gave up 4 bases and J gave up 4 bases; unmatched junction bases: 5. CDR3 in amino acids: CASSRQGPYNSPLHF. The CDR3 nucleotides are TGCGCCAGCAGCCGACAGGGTCCATATAATTCACCCCTCCACTTT.

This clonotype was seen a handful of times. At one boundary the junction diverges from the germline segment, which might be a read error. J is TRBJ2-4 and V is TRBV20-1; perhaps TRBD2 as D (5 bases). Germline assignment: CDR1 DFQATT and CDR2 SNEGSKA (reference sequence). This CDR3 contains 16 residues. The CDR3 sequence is CSARDIGQLAKNTQYF. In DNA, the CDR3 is TGCAGTGCTAGAGATATTGGCCAGCTAGCCAAAAACACTCAGTACTTC.

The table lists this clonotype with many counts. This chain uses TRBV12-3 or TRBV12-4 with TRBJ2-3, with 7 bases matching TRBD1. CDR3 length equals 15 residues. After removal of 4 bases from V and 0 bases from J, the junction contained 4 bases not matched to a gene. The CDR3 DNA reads TGTGCCAGCAGTTCCCGGGACAGCAGCACAGATACGCAGTATTTT. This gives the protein CASSSRDSSTDTQYF.

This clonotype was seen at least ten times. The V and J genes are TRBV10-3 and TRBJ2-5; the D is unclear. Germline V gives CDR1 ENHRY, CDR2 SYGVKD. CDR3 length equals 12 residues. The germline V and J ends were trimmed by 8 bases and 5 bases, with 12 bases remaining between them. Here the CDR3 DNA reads TGTGCCATCGGGGTATCTCATGAGACCCAGTACTTC. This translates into CAIGVSHETQYF.